This T cell receptor beta chain was sequenced in a study of shared clonotypes between healthy human individuals. Study findings and constraints: All-four-donor shared clonotypes had higher generation probabilities than non-shared clonotypes did. Limitation of the genetic and exposure-history diversity represented came from the few donors. Memory subsets generally showed smaller estimated richness than naive subsets did.

The germline gives CDR1 SQVTM, CDR2 ANQGSEA. Trimming cost V 8 bases and J 0 bases, with 13 bases left between them. The CDR3 runs to 13 residues. TCRdb's copy holds only in-frame clones and misses some; the assay was immunoSEQ multiplex PCR. The sample gives just over 2,000,000 clones, around 96% of which show up once; 0.9% to 1.4% is in the top ten. Naivety among CD8 cells was defined by CD45RO negativity and positive CCR7 selection, thereby excluding terminally differentiated effector memory CD45RA+ cells. On this clone itself: Antigen specificity is unknown.

The chain employs TRBV29-1 and TRBJ1-1; maybe TRBD1 (5 bases). Material: naive CD8+ T cells sorted from blood. The TCR originated in a man aged 18-30 years in good health. The DNA of the CDR3 is TGCAGCTTGAGGGCAGGGATGAACACTGAAGCTTTCTTT. This encodes CSLRAGMNTEAFF.